Shown below are 32 T cell receptor beta chains from a single sample sequenced in a study of T cell responses to AZD1222 COVID-19 vaccine. Using immunoSEQ multiplex PCR, the repertoire was profiled, and TCRdb retains in-frame clones only, with some absent. This sample has around 150,000 clones, with more than 80% found just once. This specimen was peripheral blood, taken 28 days after the second AZD1222 dose. These receptors were collected from an adult who received the AZD1222 COVID-19 vaccine.

The chain combines TRBV7-8 with TRBJ2-1, with TRBD2 matching over 10 bases. This CDR3 has 18 amino acids. V lost 3 bases to trimming and J lost 2 bases; unmatched junction nucleotides: 10. Germline V gene data show CDR1 as SGHVS and CDR2 as FQNEAQ. The CDR3 DNA reads TGTGCCAGCAGCTTGTTGCCGCCTAGCGGGAGCCCCTACAATGAGCAGTTCTTC. This sequence encodes CASSLLPPSGSPYNEQFF.

The chain couples TRBV6-2 or TRBV6-3 to TRBJ2-7, with no clear D. V lost 2 bases and J 3 bases, leaving 5 bases between the germline ends. The germline CDR1 and CDR2 sequences are MNHEY and SVGEGT. The CDR3 totals 12 residues. In DNA form, the CDR3 reads TGTGCCAGCAGTTACACGGGCTACGAGCAGTACTTC. Translating it yields CASSYTGYEQYF.

This chain links TRBV6-5 with TRBJ1-1; D gene unclear. Germline V CDR1 and CDR2: MNHEY, SVGAGI. V was clipped by 8 bases and J by 3 bases, with 13 bases between them. CDR3 length: 13 residues. The CDR3 sequence is CASGAVPYTEAFF. The CDR3 DNA is TGTGCCAGCGGAGCGGTTCCTTACACTGAAGCTTTCTTT.

The chain uses TRBV29-1 and TRBJ2-1; D is unclear. CDR3 length: 11 amino acids. V lost 8 bases and J 3 bases, leaving 8 bases between the germline ends. CDR1 is SQVTM and CDR2 is ANQGSEA in the germline V gene. The CDR3 sequence is CSPEVYNEQFF. In nucleotides, the CDR3 is TGCAGCCCTGAGGTCTACAATGAGCAGTTCTTC.

V usage is TRBV29-1 and J usage is TRBJ2-7; the D gene is possibly TRBD1 (5 bases). The CDR3 has 13 amino acids. CDR1 is SQVTM, CDR2 ANQGSEA, per germline. Between the trimmed V and J ends, which lost 3 bases and 2 bases, there was a span of 11 bases. DNA of the CDR3: TGCAGCGTTGAGCTGGCAGGGCCCTACGAGCAGTACTTC. Its protein product is CSVELAGPYEQYF.

The gene calls are TRBV19 and TRBJ1-1; TRBD1 aligns across 8 bases. CDR3 length: 13 amino acids. J lost 11 bases, V lost 0 bases, and 5 bases had no gene match. Germline V gene data show CDR1 as LNHDA and CDR2 as SQIVND (reference sequence). DNA of the CDR3: TGTGCCAGTAGTATAGAATTCAGGGGGCACGCTTTCTTT. Translation: CASSIEFRGHAFF.

The genes are TRBV6-4 and TRBJ1-1; D remains unclear. CDR3 length: 13 amino acids. V lost 3 bases and J lost 2, with 7 bases in between. The germline gives CDR1 MRHNA, CDR2 SNTAGT. The CDR3, as DNA: TGTGCCAGCAGTGAAAAAGAAAACACTGAAGCTTTCTTT. This gives the protein CASSEKENTEAFF.

The rearrangement uses TRBV7-8 and TRBJ1-2; 8 positions match TRBD1. This CDR3 region has 13 residues. Per the germline V gene, CDR1 is SGHVS and CDR2 is FQNEAQ. V lost 5 bases, J lost 8 bases, and 7 bases stayed unmatched. Here the CDR3 DNA reads TGTGCCAGCAGCCCCAGGACAGGGCGAGGCTACACCTTC. It specifies CASSPRTGRGYTF.

V usage is TRBV7-2 and J usage is TRBJ2-3, with 8 bases aligning to TRBD2. Unmatched junction bases numbered 7, after V lost 5 bases and J lost 3 bases. The CDR3 runs to 15 residues. The germline CDR1 and CDR2 sequences are SGHTA and FQGNSA. CDR3 coding DNA: TGTGCCAGCAGCACACGAGCGGGAGTGACAGATACGCAGTATTTT. Amino acids: CASSTRAGVTDTQYF. Full variable domain (remainder filled in from reference TRBV7-2 and TRBJ2-3): GAGVSQSPSNKVTEKGKDVELRCDPISGHTALYWYRQSLGQGLEFLIYFQGNSAPDKSGLPSDRFSAERTGGSVSTLTIQRTQQEDSAVYLCASSTRAGVTDTQYFGPGTRLTVL.

This chain joins TRBV5-4 and TRBJ2-7; 11 bases fit TRBD2. The V gene's germline CDR1 is SGHNT and CDR2 YYREEE (reference sequence). This CDR3 has 13 amino acids. Trimming at V came to 8 bases and at J to 7 bases, leaving 8 bases not matched to a gene. DNA of the CDR3: TGTGCCAGTGGGACTAGCGGCTTTTTAGAGCAGTACTTC. This encodes CASGTSGFLEQYF.

The chain joins TRBV19 to TRBJ1-2; 7 nucleotides align to TRBD1. V shed 4 bases and J 8 bases; nucleotides not matched to a gene: 7. CDR3 length equals 13 residues. From germline, CDR1 is LNHDA and CDR2 SQIVND (reference sequence). The CDR3 sequence is CASSKTLGGGYTF. In DNA form, the CDR3 reads TGTGCCAGTAGTAAGACCTTAGGGGGCGGCTACACCTTC.

The chain uses TRBV20-1 and TRBJ2-3; 8 bases agree with TRBD1. Germline CDR1 DFQATT, CDR2 SNEGSKA (reference sequence). Losses at the gene ends were 3 bases for V and 3 bases for J; bases not matched to a gene: 5. The CDR3 covers 14 residues. The CDR3 region is CSASGTGGTDTQYF. The CDR3 DNA is TGCAGTGCTAGTGGCACAGGGGGGACAGATACGCAGTATTTT.

Regarding this clone: The junction does not match germline at one end; this may be a read error. The CDR3 DNA is TGTGCCAGCAGCTTAGCAGGCAGCCTACAGGACTTC. Its protein product is CASSLAGSLQDF. V usage is TRBV7-9 and J usage is TRBJ2-5; D is perhaps TRBD1 (5 bases). Looked up from germline, CDR1 is SEHNR and CDR2 is FQNEAQ (reference sequence). The CDR3 contains 12 residues.

The gene calls are TRBV28 and TRBJ2-2; TRBD2 agrees at 12 bases. The junction had 8 bases not matched to a gene; V was cut back by 6 bases and J by 3 bases. Germline V gene sequence: CDR1 MDHEN, CDR2 SYDVKM. The CDR3 spans 17 residues. CDR3 residues: CASSPRTSGTYTGELFF. The DNA for the CDR3 is TGTGCCAGCAGCCCAAGGACTAGCGGGACCTACACCGGGGAGCTGTTTTTT.

This chain uses TRBV24-1 with TRBJ1-1; 10 bases map to TRBD1. This CDR3 comprises 17 residues. V was clipped by 8 bases and J by 0 bases; unmatched bases: 11. Germline V gene lookup returns CDR1 KGHDR and CDR2 SFDVKD. CDR3 in DNA: TGTGCCACCAACTGGACAGGGGGGACTTCTATGAACACTGAAGCTTTCTTT. It encodes CATNWTGGTSMNTEAFF.

This rearrangement joins TRBV7-9 to TRBJ2-7, with unresolved D. CDR3 length: 15 amino acids. V was clipped by 1 base and J by 1 base, with 11 bases between them. Germline V gives CDR1 SEHNR, CDR2 FQNEAQ (reference sequence). The CDR3 sequence is CASSLEGPLSYEQYF. CDR3 bases: TGTGCCAGCAGCTTAGAGGGTCCACTTTCCTACGAGCAGTACTTC.

The chain couples TRBV10-1 to TRBJ2-1; TRBD2 aligns across 8 bases. V dropped 0 bases and J dropped 6; count of bases not matched to a gene: 7. The CDR3 sequence is 16 residues long. Germline-derived CDR1 and CDR2 are WNHNN and SYGVQD (reference sequence). This CDR3 reads CASSESGLAGSNEQFF. DNA of the CDR3: TGCGCCAGCAGTGAGTCAGGGCTAGCGGGCAGCAATGAGCAGTTCTTC.

The CDR3 coding sequence is TGTGCCAGCAGAAGGACAGGGGAAGGCTACACCTTC. It specifies CASRRTGEGYTF. The chain is built from TRBV27 and TRBJ1-2; 9 nucleotides line up with TRBD1. The CDR3 has 12 amino acids. In germline, CDR1 is MNHEY, CDR2 SMNVEV (reference sequence). V trimming: 6 bases; J trimming: 8 bases; junction bases outside the gene matches: 4.

The chain employs TRBV7-9 and TRBJ1-1; D perhaps matches TRBD1 (5 bases). This CDR3 has 15 amino acids. CDR1 is SEHNR and CDR2 is FQNEAQ in the germline V gene (reference sequence). Deletions cut 0 bases from V and 4 bases from J, with 12 bases between. This CDR3 reads CASSLATADGTEAFF. The DNA of the CDR3 is TGTGCCAGCAGCTTAGCGACAGCCGACGGCACTGAAGCTTTCTTT.

The V and J genes are TRBV14 and TRBJ2-2; D is possibly TRBD1 (6 bases). V lost 6 bases and J 5 bases, leaving 13 bases between the germline ends. The CDR3 has 14 residues. Germline loops: CDR1 SGHDN, CDR2 FVKESK. CDR3 loop: CASSRDTWTGELFF. CDR3 in DNA: TGTGCCAGCAGTCGGGACACCTGGACCGGGGAGCTGTTTTTT.

This clone turned up a few times. This chain connects TRBV5-4 to TRBJ1-5, with 7 bases fitting TRBD1. Germline V CDR1 and CDR2: SGHNT, YYREEE (reference sequence). The CDR3 is made up of 14 amino acids. J gave up 4 bases and V 2 bases, and 3 bases lay outside the gene matches. The CDR3 region is CASSLDRANQPQHF. CDR3 DNA: TGTGCCAGCAGCTTAGACAGGGCAAATCAGCCCCAGCATTTT.

V usage is TRBV6-1 and J usage is TRBJ1-5, with D uncertain. This CDR3 spans 11 amino acids. Germline V gene sequence: CDR1 MNHNS, CDR2 SASEGT. V gave up 3 bases and J gave up 4 bases, with 1 base separating them. The DNA of the CDR3 is TGTGCCAGCAGTGAGAATCAGCCCCAGCATTTT. Translating gives CASSENQPQHF.

Of note for this clone: In the same sample, other DNA sequences code for this CDR3. The rearrangement uses TRBV6-5 and TRBJ2-1; a weak D match, TRBD1 (6 bases). V lost 2 bases, J lost 5 bases, and 13 bases lay in between. The CDR3 sequence is 15 residues long. Per germline, CDR1 MNHEY and CDR2 SVGAGI. The CDR3, as DNA: TGTGCCAGCAGTTACCACGGGACACAAGACAATGAGCAGTTCTTC. This gives the protein CASSYHGTQDNEQFF.

This chain connects TRBV4-2 to TRBJ2-3; TRBD2 aligns across 9 bases. Germline V CDR1 and CDR2: LGHNA, YNFKEQ. The CDR3 runs to 18 residues. The ends lost 1 base at V and 6 bases at J; junction bases unmatched: 14. The CDR3 sequence: CASSQAVLAGDGADTQYF. For the CDR3, the DNA is TGTGCCAGCAGCCAAGCAGTCTTAGCGGGAGACGGGGCGGATACGCAGTATTTT.

V gene TRBV30 combines with J gene TRBJ1-2; D is unclear. The CDR3 contains 13 residues. The germline V gene encodes CDR1 GTSNPN and CDR2 SVGIG (reference sequence). Trimming left V 1 base short and J 6 bases short, with 12 bases between. CDR3 amino acids: CAWSAYPPDGYTF. CDR3 coding DNA: TGTGCCTGGAGTGCCTACCCACCCGATGGCTACACCTTC.

The rearrangement uses TRBV7-6 and TRBJ2-1; no reliable D call. Deletions cut 5 bases from V and 9 bases from J, with 14 bases between. Germline CDR1 is SGHVS and CDR2 is FNYEAQ. The CDR3 runs to 13 residues. Written as DNA, the CDR3 is TGTGCCAGCAGCCCTCTTAAGGTCACTGAGCAGTTCTTC. It specifies CASSPLKVTEQFF.

The chain has TRBV29-1 and TRBJ2-1, with 9 nucleotides matching TRBD1. After removal of 7 bases from V and 3 bases from J, the junction contained 4 bases not matched to a gene. The germline gives CDR1 SQVTM, CDR2 ANQGSEA. The CDR3 is 13 amino acids. CDR3 protein: CSAGTGNYNEQFF. The CDR3 DNA is TGCAGCGCCGGGACAGGGAACTACAATGAGCAGTTCTTC.

The V gene is TRBV11-3, the J gene TRBJ2-2, with 9 bases fitting TRBD1. Germline V gives CDR1 SGHNT, CDR2 YENEEA. V lost 5 bases to trimming and J lost 3 bases; unmatched junction nucleotides: 10. The CDR3 is 17 amino acids. The CDR3 spells CASSPRLGQGDTGELFF. As DNA, the CDR3 is TGTGCCAGCAGCCCTAGGTTGGGACAGGGTGACACCGGGGAGCTGTTTTTT.

The V call is TRBV5-6, the J call TRBJ2-3; 7 bases are a match to TRBD2. V lost 5 bases and J lost 1; bases outside the gene matches: 7. The CDR3 totals 15 residues. CDR1 is SGHDT and CDR2 is YYEEEE in the germline V gene. CDR3 sequence (DNA): TGTGCCAGCAGTCCCGGGACTACCCGCACAGATACGCAGTATTTT. This sequence encodes CASSPGTTRTDTQYF.

The genes are TRBV6-6 and TRBJ2-1; 7 nucleotides match TRBD2. The V and J ends lost 6 bases and 3 bases, in that order; junction bases with no gene match: 5. This CDR3 spans 14 amino acids. Germline V CDR1 and CDR2: MNHNY, SVGAGI (reference sequence). The CDR3 DNA sequence: TGTGCCAGCAGCAAAGCGGGAATCTACAATGAGCAGTTCTTC. Protein sequence: CASSKAGIYNEQFF.

The J gene is TRBJ1-2, the V gene TRBV18; D is perhaps TRBD1 (6 bases). The germline gives CDR1 KGHSH, CDR2 LQKENI. The CDR3 loop spans 14 amino acids. V lost 6 bases and J 4 bases, leaving 15 bases between the germline ends. The CDR3 nucleotides are TGTGCCAGCTCCCTCGAGGGGGGACCCTATGGCTACACCTTC. As protein: CASSLEGGPYGYTF.

The chain carries TRBV27 and TRBJ1-1; D is uncertain. From germline, CDR1 is MNHEY and CDR2 SMNVEV (reference sequence). The CDR3 totals 13 residues. The V gene lost 5 bases and the J gene lost 5 bases, with 12 bases spanning the gap. The CDR3 DNA reads TGTGCCAGCAGTGGACCCCGCGGTACTGAAGCTTTCTTT. As protein: CASSGPRGTEAFF.